The rows below give T cell receptor beta chains drawn from one sample of a study of T cell repertoires in cytomegalovirus infection. TCRdb ran MiXCR on the reads and lists one entry per CDR3 protein. Altogether almost 500,000 distinct CDR3 sequences are present, approximately 11% being singletons, with the ten largest covering more than 8.5%. The specimen sequenced was PBMCs. The origin of the receptors is a human donor in good health (CMV status not recorded). Some clones in this sample may be carry-over from other donors' samples. Both conserved end residues are part of each CDR3. The D gene is left open where the match is weak. Size is omitted from some rows. Given values are once, few, many or a class for expanded clones.

d_call	cdr3_length	v_call	clone_size	j_call	cdr3_aa	cdr3_nt
NA	16	TRBV7-6	many	TRBJ2-3	CASSLRAGSSTDTQYF	TGTGCCAGCAGCTTAAGGGCGGGATCTAGCACAGATACGCAGTATTTT
NA	15	TRBV2	many	TRBJ1-3	CASSPRVSVWNTIYF	TGTGCCAGCAGCCCCAGGGTCTCGGTTTGGAACACCATATATTTT
NA	15	TRBV7-9	many	TRBJ1-4	CASAADRAGGVGLFF	TGTGCCAGCGCTGCGGATCGGGCAGGAGGGGTCGGGCTGTTTTTT
TRBD1	16	TRBV5-1	many	TRBJ1-1	CASSLKGAGVDTEAFF	TGCGCCAGCAGCTTGAAGGGGGCAGGGGTTGACACTGAAGCTTTCTTT
NA	15	TRBV5-1	many	TRBJ1-1	CASSFLGLEDTEAFF	TGCGCCAGCAGCTTCCTGGGGCTAGAGGACACTGAAGCTTTCTTT
TRBD1	16	TRBV7-2	many	TRBJ1-1	CASSLVAGGMNTEAFF	TGTGCCAGCAGCTTAGTCGCAGGGGGGATGAACACTGAAGCTTTCTTT
NA	13	TRBV2	NA	TRBJ1-2	CASSEGQTYGYTF	TGTGCCAGCAGTGAAGGGCAGACCTATGGCTACACCTTC
NA	12	TRBV5-1	NA	TRBJ2-1	CASSPNSNEQFF	TGCGCCAGCAGCCCGAACAGCAATGAGCAGTTCTTC
TRBD2	14	TRBV2	many	TRBJ2-7	CASGRLAGDGEQYF	TGTGCCAGCGGGCGACTAGCGGGAGACGGCGAGCAGTACTTC
TRBD1	14	TRBV2	few	TRBJ2-7	CASSRDRGDYEQYF	TGTGCCAGCAGCCGGGACAGGGGCGATTACGAGCAGTACTTC
NA	13	TRBV20-1	NA	TRBJ2-2	CSAHQGNAGELFF	TGCAGTGCTCATCAGGGAAACGCCGGGGAGCTGTTTTTT
TRBD2	16	TRBV7-6	many	TRBJ2-1	CASSPFLAGGMSEQFF	TGTGCCAGCAGCCCCTTTCTAGCGGGAGGGATGAGTGAGCAGTTCTTC
NA	15	TRBV5-5	many	TRBJ1-4	CASSLGDGSNEKLFF	TGTGCCAGCAGCTTGGGGGACGGATCTAATGAAAAACTGTTTTTT
NA	15	TRBV25-1	many	TRBJ1-4	CASSELSGVNEKLFF	TGTGCCAGCAGTGAATTAAGTGGGGTTAATGAAAAACTGTTTTTT
NA	14	TRBV11-2	NA	TRBJ2-6	CASRAGSGANVLTF	TGTGCCAGCAGGGCAGGGTCAGGGGCCAACGTCCTGACTTTC
NA	15	TRBV7-8	many	TRBJ1-6	CASSDRDTSSSPLHF	TGTGCCAGCAGCGACCGGGATACGAGCAGTTCACCCCTCCACTTT
NA	16	TRBV19	many	TRBJ1-3	CASSIIQSSSGNTIYF	TGTGCCAGTAGTATAATCCAGAGCTCCTCTGGAAACACCATATATTTT
TRBD2	17	TRBV13	NA	TRBJ2-1	CASSLARLAGGLNEQFF	TGTGCCAGCAGCTTAGCTCGACTAGCGGGGGGGCTCAATGAGCAGTTCTTC
TRBD2	14	TRBV5-1	few	TRBJ2-3	CASSPGTRRETQYF	TGCGCCAGCAGTCCCGGGACTAGGAGGGAAACGCAGTATTTT
NA	14	TRBV9	few	TRBJ1-5	CASSAGGQNQPQHF	TGTGCCAGCAGCGCGGGGGGGCAAAATCAGCCCCAGCATTTT
NA	13	TRBV7-9	NA	TRBJ1-2	CASSLLSAEVSTF	TGTGCCAGCAGCTTACTCTCCGCGGAAGTAAGCACCTTC
TRBD1	15	TRBV12-3/TRBV12-4	many	TRBJ1-1	CALGGTGDWTGEAFF	TGTGCCCTAGGGGGGACAGGAGACTGGACTGGTGAAGCTTTCTTT
NA	15	TRBV28	many	TRBJ2-5	CASRGPGTTQETQYF	TGTGCCAGCAGGGGTCCGGGGACCACTCAAGAGACCCAGTACTTC
TRBD1	15	TRBV7-6	many	TRBJ2-3	CASSFSGQGTDTQYF	TGTGCCAGCAGCTTCTCCGGACAGGGGACAGATACGCAGTATTTT
NA	15	TRBV7-3	many	TRBJ2-5	CASSPDGGRQETQYF	TGTGCCAGCAGCCCAGACGGGGGGCGCCAAGAGACCCAGTACTTC
NA	15	TRBV7-6	NA	TRBJ1-6	CASSLVEGANSPLHF	TGTGCCAGCAGCTTAGTCGAGGGCGCGAATTCACCCCTCCACTTT
NA	15	TRBV5-1	few	TRBJ1-3	CASSLVSGSGNTIYF	TGCGCCAGCAGCTTGGTTTCAGGCTCCGGAAACACCATATATTTT
TRBD2	14	TRBV7-9	few	TRBJ2-7	CASSFDLAGYEQYF	TGTGCCAGCAGCTTCGACCTAGCGGGGTACGAGCAGTACTTC
NA	15	TRBV7-3	many	TRBJ2-7	CASSLGMGSSYEQYF	TGTGCCAGCAGCTTAGGGATGGGTAGCTCCTACGAGCAGTACTTC
TRBD1	14	TRBV24-1	NA	TRBJ2-7	CATSPGGLSYEQYF	TGTGCCACCAGCCCAGGGGGCTTATCCTACGAGCAGTACTTC
NA	14	TRBV7-8	many	TRBJ1-1	CASSLQKMNTEAFF	TGTGCCAGCAGCTTACAGAAGATGAACACTGAAGCTTTCTTT
NA	13	TRBV6-5	many	TRBJ1-1	CASTRTGADEAFF	TGTGCCAGCACCCGGACGGGGGCAGATGAAGCTTTCTTT
TRBD1	15	TRBV28	many	TRBJ1-5	CASSPGQLYNQPQHF	TGTGCCAGCAGCCCGGGACAGCTCTACAATCAGCCCCAGCATTTT
NA	15	TRBV20-1	NA	TRBJ2-7	CSAPRPGVTPYEQYF	TGCAGTGCTCCGCGTCCAGGGGTTACACCCTACGAGCAGTACTTC
NA	13	TRBV10-3	many	TRBJ2-5	CAISREVWETQYF	TGTGCCATCAGTAGGGAGGTGTGGGAGACCCAGTACTTC
NA	14	TRBV7-9	few	TRBJ2-3	CASSLVSNTDTQYF	TGTGCCAGCAGCTTAGTGTCGAACACAGATACGCAGTATTTT
NA	15	TRBV4-2	many	TRBJ2-5	CASSQDGIKGETQYF	TGTGCCAGCAGCCAAGATGGCATCAAGGGGGAGACCCAGTACTTC